Listed here is a single T cell receptor (beta chain). The antigen is undetermined. This entry comes from a study of early T cells in non-severe SARS-CoV-2 infection. Study overall: Bulk RNA taken from unsorted whole blood was sequenced, leaving chains unpaired. Study-level findings and limits: Matching with VDJdb favored anti-spike CD8 responses (missing private and CD4 specificities).

Individual cDNA molecules received unique molecular identifiers during library preparation. TCRdb called the 5' RACE reads again in MiXCR, with one record for every CDR3 protein. The profile shows nearly 95,000 distinct CDR3 sequences, 16% of them singletons. This TCR was recovered from an adult who was a healthcare worker with PCR-confirmed SARS-CoV-2 infection or an uninfected control (not recorded which). Sequencing used whole blood, obtained at baseline.

The CDR3 region has the DNA TGTGCCAGCAGTTACCCCTTATGGGCCGCCACCGATACGCAGTATTTT. Its translation: CASSYPLWAATDTQYF. V and J are TRBV28 and TRBJ2-3; D is unclear. Trimming took off 4 bases at V and 6 bases at J, with 20 bases between the two ends. Germline CDR1 is MDHEN and CDR2 is SYDVKM. The CDR3 runs 16 residues.